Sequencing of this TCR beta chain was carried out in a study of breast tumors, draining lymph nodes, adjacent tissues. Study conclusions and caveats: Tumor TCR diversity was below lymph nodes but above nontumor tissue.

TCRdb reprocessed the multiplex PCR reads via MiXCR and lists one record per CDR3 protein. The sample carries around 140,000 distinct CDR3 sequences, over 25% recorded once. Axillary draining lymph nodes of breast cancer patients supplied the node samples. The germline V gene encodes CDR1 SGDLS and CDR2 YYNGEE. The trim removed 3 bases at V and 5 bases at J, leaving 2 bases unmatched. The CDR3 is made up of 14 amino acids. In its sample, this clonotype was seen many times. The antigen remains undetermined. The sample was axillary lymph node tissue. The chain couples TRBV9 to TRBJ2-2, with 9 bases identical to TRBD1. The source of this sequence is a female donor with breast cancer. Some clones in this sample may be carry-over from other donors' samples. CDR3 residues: CASSGGQGTGELFF. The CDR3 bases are TGTGCCAGCAGCGGGGGACAGGGTACCGGGGAGCTGTTTTTT.